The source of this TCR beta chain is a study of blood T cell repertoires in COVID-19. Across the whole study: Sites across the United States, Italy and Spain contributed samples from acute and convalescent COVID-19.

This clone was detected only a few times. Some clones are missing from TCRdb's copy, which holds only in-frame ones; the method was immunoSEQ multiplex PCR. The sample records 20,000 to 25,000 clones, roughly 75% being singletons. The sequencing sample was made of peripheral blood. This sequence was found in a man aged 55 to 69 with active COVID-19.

In nucleotides, the CDR3 is TGTGCCAGCAGCTTAGGCCCTGGAGGAGGCGGGGAGTACTTC. As protein: CASSLGPGGGGEYF. The chain recombines TRBV7-8 with TRBJ2-7, with a tentative D call TRBD2 (6 bases). CDR1 is SGHVS, CDR2 FQNEAQ, per germline. This CDR3 comprises 14 residues. V was trimmed by 1 base and J by 11 bases, leaving 18 bases between them.